This T cell receptor (beta chain) was captured in a study of T cell responses to AZD1222 COVID-19 vaccine. Sequencing used immunoSEQ multiplex PCR; TCRdb keeps in-frame clones, though not all of them. The table records about 120,000 clones, 80% to 90% of them present only once. On this clone itself: Its antigen remains unknown.

General study findings and limits: Of the AZD1222 recipients, only 5 or 6 were seropositive at baseline.

Germline CDR1 reads MDHEN; CDR2 reads SYDVKM. V gave up 5 bases and J gave up 0 bases, with 10 bases separating them. The CDR3 sequence is 14 residues long. The rearrangement joins TRBV28 to TRBJ1-2; D gene ambiguous. Here the sequenced sample was peripheral blood, taken on day 0 of AZD1222 vaccination. The TCR originated in an adult in good health. CDR3 sequence (DNA): TGTGCCAGCAGTCCAGACGGGACTAACTATGGCTACACCTTC. This encodes CASSPDGTNYGYTF.